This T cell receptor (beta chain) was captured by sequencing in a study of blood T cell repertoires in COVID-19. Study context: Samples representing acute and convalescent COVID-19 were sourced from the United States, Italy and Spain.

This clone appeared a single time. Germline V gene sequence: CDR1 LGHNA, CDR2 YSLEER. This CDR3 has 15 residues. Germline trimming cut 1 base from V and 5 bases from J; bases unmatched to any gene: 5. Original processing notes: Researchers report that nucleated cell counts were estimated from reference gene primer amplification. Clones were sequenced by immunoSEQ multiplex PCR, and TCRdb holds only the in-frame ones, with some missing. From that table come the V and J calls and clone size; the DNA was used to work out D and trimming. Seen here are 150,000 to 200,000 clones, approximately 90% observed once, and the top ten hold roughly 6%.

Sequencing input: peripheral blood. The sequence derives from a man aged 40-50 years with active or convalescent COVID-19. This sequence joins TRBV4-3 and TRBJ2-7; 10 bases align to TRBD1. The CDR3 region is CASSQADRGVHEQYF. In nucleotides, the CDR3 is TGCGCCAGCAGCCAAGCGGACAGGGGGGTACACGAGCAGTACTTC.